What follows are 16 T cell receptor beta chains derived from one specimen sequenced in a study of shared clonotypes between healthy human individuals. CD45RO-negative, CCR7-positively selected cells formed the naive CD8 fraction, excluding terminally differentiated effector memory CD45RA+ cells. The data were produced by immunoSEQ multiplex PCR, yet TCRdb's version contains in-frame clones alone and is incomplete. The data hold about 2 million clones, with just under 95% observed a single time. The material sequenced was naive CD8+ T cells sorted from blood. The receptor set was obtained from a man between 18 and 29 years old in good health.

The CDR3 nucleotides read TGTGCCAGCAGCGGTAGCGAGCAGTACTTC. It is translated as CASSGSEQYF. The V call is TRBV7-8, the J call TRBJ2-7; D is ambiguous. The CDR3 sequence is 10 residues long. The V end was cut by 5 bases, the J end by 6 bases, with 5 bases between. Germline-derived CDR1 and CDR2 are SGHVS and FQNEAQ.

The CDR3 DNA reads as TGTGCCAGCAGCCAAGAAGGGGAAGCGTCCTACGAGCAGTACTTC. As protein: CASSQEGEASYEQYF. This sequence joins TRBV4-2 and TRBJ2-7, with a tentative D call TRBD1 (5 bases). The length of the CDR3 is 15 residues. Germline V gene data show CDR1 as LGHNA and CDR2 as YNFKEQ. Trimming removed 0 bases at V and 1 base at J, with 10 bases between.

The chain recombines TRBV14 with TRBJ2-7, with 7 bases fitting TRBD1. From germline, CDR1 is SGHDN and CDR2 FVKESK. V was clipped by 4 bases and J by 2 bases; unmatched bases: 5. CDR3 length: 14 amino acids. The CDR3 DNA follows: TGTGCCAGCAGCCCTTTCACAGGGGCCTACGAGCAGTACTTC. Residues: CASSPFTGAYEQYF.

The chain uses TRBV5-4 and TRBJ2-7; D is unclear. Trimming pared 0 bases from V and 3 bases from J, leaving 4 bases between. Per germline, CDR1 SGHNT and CDR2 YYREEE (reference sequence). CDR3 length: 12 residues. CDR3 residues: CASSLGYYEQYF. The CDR3 DNA is TGTGCCAGCAGCTTGGGCTACTACGAGCAGTACTTC.

The chain is built from TRBV13 and TRBJ1-1; the match to TRBD1 covers 9 bases. Germline V gene lookup returns CDR1 PRHDT and CDR2 FYEKMQ (reference sequence). Trimming removed 1 base from V and 5 bases from J; junction bases left unmatched: 14. CDR3 length equals 18 residues. CDR3 sequence: CASSLAMDRGVGKTEAFF. The DNA for the CDR3 is TGTGCCAGCAGCTTAGCGATGGACAGGGGCGTAGGGAAGACTGAAGCTTTCTTT. Drawing the rest from reference TRBV13 and TRBJ1-1, the complete variable domain is AAGVIQSPRHLIKEKRETATLKCYPIPRHDTVYWYQQGPGQDPQFLISFYEKMQSDKGSIPDRFSAQQFSDYHSELNMSSLELGDSALYFCASSLAMDRGVGKTEAFFGQGTRLTVV.

The chain links TRBV10-2 to TRBJ1-3; D uncertain. Trimming pared 1 base from V and 1 base from J, leaving 5 bases between. The CDR3 spans 14 residues. The germline CDR1 and CDR2 sequences are WSHSY and SAAADI. The CDR3 is CASSEFGSGNTIYF. The CDR3 nucleotides are TGCGCCAGCAGTGAGTTTGGGTCTGGAAACACCATATATTTT.

This clone came up once. The chain combines TRBV7-9 with TRBJ2-5; D not certain. Germline-derived CDR1 and CDR2 are SEHNR and FQNEAQ (reference sequence). This CDR3 has 14 amino acids. V shed 7 bases and J shed 3 bases, with 15 bases lying between them. The DNA of the CDR3 is TGTGCCAGCACCTCTCCACAGTTCGAAGAGACCCAGTACTTC. It translates to CASTSPQFEETQYF.

The chain employs TRBV4-2 and TRBJ1-3; 8 nucleotides match TRBD1. In germline, CDR1 is LGHNA, CDR2 YNFKEQ. Unmatched junction bases numbered 3, after V lost 5 bases and J lost 3 bases. The CDR3 is 14 residues long. In DNA form, the CDR3 reads TGTGCCAGCAGCGACAGGGGAGTTGGAAACACCATATATTTT. It yields the protein CASSDRGVGNTIYF.

This sequence joins TRBV30 and TRBJ2-2; D not resolved. The CDR3 sequence is 14 residues long. V was shortened by 0 bases and J by 0 bases, with 5 bases between the two germline ends. Looked up from germline, CDR1 is GTSNPN and CDR2 is SVGIG (reference sequence). CDR3 in amino acids: CAWSVWANTGELFF. CDR3 in DNA: TGTGCCTGGAGTGTCTGGGCGAACACCGGGGAGCTGTTTTTT.

This chain uses TRBV9 with TRBJ1-3; TRBD1 agrees at 9 bases. Germline assignment: CDR1 SGDLS and CDR2 YYNGEE. The CDR3 runs to 15 residues. After removal of 4 bases from V and 4 bases from J, the junction contained 6 bases not matched to a gene. The CDR3 spells CASSSQGALGNTIYF. The DNA of the CDR3 is TGTGCCAGCAGCTCACAGGGGGCGTTGGGAAACACCATATATTTT.

The CDR3 DNA sequence: TGTGCCAGCAGGGAGCTAAATGAGCAGTTCTTC. Its protein is CASRELNEQFF. The genes are TRBV27 and TRBJ2-1; D not certain. The CDR3 sequence is 11 residues long. V was cut by 6 bases and J by 7 bases, with 7 bases left in between. Germline V gene lookup returns CDR1 MNHEY and CDR2 SMNVEV (reference sequence).

This chain joins TRBV14 and TRBJ1-1; D remains ambiguous. V lost 0 bases and J 0 bases, leaving 11 bases between the germline ends. The length of the CDR3 is 16 residues. The V gene's germline CDR1 is SGHDN and CDR2 FVKESK. CDR3 region: CASSQDWVFVNTEAFF. CDR3 in DNA: TGTGCCAGCAGCCAAGATTGGGTCTTTGTGAACACTGAAGCTTTCTTT.

The gene calls are TRBV19 and TRBJ1-5, with D unresolved. Trimming took 3 bases from V and 2 from J, leaving 8 bases between them. The CDR3 sequence is 14 residues long. Germline-derived CDR1 and CDR2 are LNHDA and SQIVND (reference sequence). The chain's CDR3 is CASSIQVGNQPQHF. In DNA, the CDR3 is TGTGCCAGTAGTATTCAGGTTGGCAATCAGCCCCAGCATTTT.

A remark on this clone: The sample holds other DNA sequences that translate to the same CDR3. The rearrangement joins TRBV7-6 to TRBJ1-1; weak D call: TRBD1 (6 bases). Germline V gene sequence: CDR1 SGHVS, CDR2 FNYEAQ. Deletions cut 1 base from V and 0 bases from J, with 9 bases between. The CDR3 has 15 amino acids. The CDR3 reads CASSLEGDLNTEAFF. For the CDR3, the DNA is TGTGCCAGCAGCTTAGAGGGGGATCTGAACACTGAAGCTTTCTTT.

The table lists this clone with a few counts. The CDR3 DNA is TGCGCCAGCAGTGAGCATAGAAGCCCTAGGGTCGAGCAGTACTTC. Translating it yields CASSEHRSPRVEQYF. The chain employs TRBV10-1 and TRBJ2-7; unclear D gene. The CDR3 runs to 15 residues. Trimming took 2 bases from V and 6 from J, leaving 17 bases between them. The germline V gene encodes CDR1 WNHNN and CDR2 SYGVQD (reference sequence).

The chain recombines TRBV2 with TRBJ2-7; D unclear. From germline, CDR1 is SNHLY and CDR2 FYNNEI. There are 11 residues in the CDR3. The germline V and J ends were trimmed by 6 bases and 3 bases, with 6 bases remaining between them. The CDR3, as DNA: TGTGCCAGCAGGCAAATCTACGAGCAGTACTTC. Translating gives CASRQIYEQYF.